This paragraph covers one TCR beta chain sequence. Its recognized antigen is unknown. Base qualities were left out, and no much larger clone turns up one base away. CDR1 and CDR2 are drawn from the germline V gene (reference sequence): LNHDA, SQIVND. The CDR3 contains 20 residues, cysteine and phenylalanine counted. Only the CDR3 part of the read is kept: 60 bases, read in frame from the first base. V loses 5 bases at its end and J loses 3 bases; junction bases beyond the gene matches: 16. Whole blood was collected in K2EDTA tubes by collaborating institutions according to the institutions' own protocols. For TCRbeta analysis, collaborator samples were shipped as frozen whole blood, as isolated PBMCs, or as DNA extracted from either sample type. TCRbeta CDR3 regions were amplified from genomic DNA by means of the immunoSEQ Assay, a bias-controlled multiplex PCR. From the authors' description of their analysis: Nucleated cell counts per sample were estimated from amplification of reference gene primers within the assay. To quantify the absolute abundance of each unique TCRbeta CDR3 rearrangement, sequence reads were collapsed and filtered. For each sample, productive Simpson clonality was calculated as the square root of Simpson's diversity index over productive rearrangements. This immuneACCESS table, as held by TCRdb, lists in-frame sequences with V and J called but not all clones. Of the missing ones, under half trace to an unresolved V gene in checked studies; the others have no known cause. V, J and clone size reflect that table, while D and trimming were determined from the DNA. In all, the sample holds about 170,000 clones, and about 80% of those were seen once. About a fifth of the sample belongs to the ten largest clones.

The record originates from a study of blood T cell repertoires in COVID-19 (dated by TCRdb to the early 2020s). For context, the study as a whole: Samples covering the acute and convalescent phases of COVID-19 were provided by collaborators in the United States, Italy and Spain. The material from the prospective study consisted of cDNA or gDNA derived from T cells, B-cell-depleted T cells, or PBMCs. Deeply sampled blood TCRbeta repertoires from subjects exposed to, actively infected with, or recovered from COVID-19 were included in the dataset. The repertoires were released in a freely available public database intended as a resource for research on the immune response to SARS-CoV-2. Samples were obtained from the ongoing ImmuneRACE study (first 160 participants) and from over a thousand subjects provided by 6 global collaborators. Sample metadata almost always included a de-identified subject ID, COVID-19 status, age in years and sex. Where available, HLA class I and class II types were obtained from metadata supplied by the sample provider rather than from assay-based typing.

The investigation overall reported the following: How much clinical and demographic metadata was included differed by source and by participant, and the metadata was provided uncurated.

The receptor was derived from a woman older than 75 with acute or convalescent COVID-19. The sequence links TRBV19 to TRBJ2-7; 16 central bases correspond to TRBD2. The sequencing input was peripheral blood. CDR3 loop: CASSYTPGLAGGPKIYEQYF. At the DNA level, the sequence is TGTGCCAGTAGTTACACGCCGGGACTAGCGGGAGGGCCGAAAATCTACGAGCAGTACTTC. The full variable domain, completed from the reference TRBV19 and TRBJ2-7 proteins outside the CDR3, reads DGGITQSPKYLFRKEGQNVTLSCEQNLNHDAMYWYRQDPGQGLRLIYYSQIVNDFQKGDIAEGYSVSREKKESFPLTVTSAQKNPTAFYLCASSYTPGLAGGPKIYEQYFGPGTRLTVT.